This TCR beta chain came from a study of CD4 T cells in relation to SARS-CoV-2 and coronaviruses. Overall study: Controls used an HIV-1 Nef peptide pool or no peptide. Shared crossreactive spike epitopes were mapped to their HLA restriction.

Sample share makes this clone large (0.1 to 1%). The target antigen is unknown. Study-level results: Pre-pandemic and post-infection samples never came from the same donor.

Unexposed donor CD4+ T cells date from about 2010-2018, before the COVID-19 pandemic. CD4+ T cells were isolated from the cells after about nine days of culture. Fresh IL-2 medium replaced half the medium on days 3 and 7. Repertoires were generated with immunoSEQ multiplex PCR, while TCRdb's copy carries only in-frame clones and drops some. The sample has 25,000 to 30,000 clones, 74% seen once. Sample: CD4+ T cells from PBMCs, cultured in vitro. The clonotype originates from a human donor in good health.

CDR3: CASSYVRGGEQYF. In DNA form, the CDR3 reads TGTGCCAGCAGTTACGTCAGGGGAGGCGAGCAGTACTTC. The chain employs TRBV6-6 and TRBJ2-7; D may be TRBD1 or TRBD2 (6 bases each). The CDR3 runs 13 residues. Deletions cut 2 bases from V and 6 bases from J, with 11 bases between. Germline V lookup: CDR1 MNHNY, CDR2 SVGAGI (reference sequence).